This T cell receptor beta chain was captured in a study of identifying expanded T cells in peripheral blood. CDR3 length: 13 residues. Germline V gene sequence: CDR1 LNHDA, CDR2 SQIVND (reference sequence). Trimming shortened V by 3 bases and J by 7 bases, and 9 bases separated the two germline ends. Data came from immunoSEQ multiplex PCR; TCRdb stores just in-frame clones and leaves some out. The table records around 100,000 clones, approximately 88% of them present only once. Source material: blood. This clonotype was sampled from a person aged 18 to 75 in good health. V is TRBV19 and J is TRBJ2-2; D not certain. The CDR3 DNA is TGTGCCAGTAGTATCCAAGGTAGCGGGGAGCTGTTTTTT. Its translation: CASSIQGSGELFF.